This is a list of T cell receptor beta chains from one sample in a study of cytotoxic CD8 clonotypes in ibrutinib-treated CLL. Sequencing was performed with immunoSEQ multiplex PCR; in TCRdb, only in-frame clones are kept and a portion is missing. The sample has just over 65,000 clones; about two thirds are singletons. Sequenced here: PBMCs, sampled after 12 months of ibrutinib treatment. Receptors were obtained from a human donor with chronic lymphocytic leukemia. The conserved cysteine and the conserved F or W are not part of the CDR3 here.

j_call: TRBJ1-2; v_call: TRBV5-4; cdr3_length: 14; cdr3_aa: ASSSYRDSGHYGYT
j_call: TRBJ1-1; v_call: TRBV18; cdr3_length: 12; cdr3_aa: ASSLDRGDTEAF
j_call: TRBJ2-7; v_call: TRBV18; cdr3_length: 13; cdr3_aa: ASSPEGRGSYEQY
j_call: TRBJ1-1; v_call: TRBV7-6; cdr3_length: 13; cdr3_aa: ASTLGSVTNTEAF
j_call: TRBJ1-4; v_call: TRBV28; cdr3_length: 13; cdr3_aa: ASSPPSAGNEKLF
j_call: TRBJ1-2; v_call: TRBV11-2; cdr3_length: 14; cdr3_aa: ASSPWTGMRNYGYT
j_call: TRBJ1-4; v_call: TRBV5-6; cdr3_length: 14; cdr3_aa: ASSLNTISTNEKLF
j_call: TRBJ2-1; v_call: TRBV7-2; cdr3_length: 10; cdr3_aa: ASSRKNYEQF
j_call: TRBJ2-2; v_call: TRBV19; cdr3_length: 16; cdr3_aa: ASSNRGGLAGNTGELF
j_call: TRBJ2-7; v_call: TRBV5-5; cdr3_length: 12; cdr3_aa: ASSPDRPTYEQY
j_call: TRBJ1-1; v_call: TRBV7-2; cdr3_length: 12; cdr3_aa: ASSLASGVAEAF
j_call: TRBJ2-3; v_call: TRBV6-4; cdr3_length: 13; cdr3_aa: ASSVSGGQADTQY
j_call: TRBJ2-3; v_call: TRBV6-5; cdr3_length: 11; cdr3_aa: ASSYSSADTQY
j_call: TRBJ2-3; v_call: TRBV15; cdr3_length: 12; cdr3_aa: ATSPGRSTDTQY
j_call: TRBJ1-1; v_call: TRBV11-3; cdr3_length: 12; cdr3_aa: ASSLAGQNTEAF
j_call: TRBJ2-2; v_call: TRBV28; cdr3_length: 14; cdr3_aa: ASSSPGQGNTGELF
j_call: TRBJ2-7; v_call: TRBV19; cdr3_length: 14; cdr3_aa: ASKKKTGLMPYEQY
j_call: TRBJ1-6; v_call: TRBV6-5; cdr3_length: 9; cdr3_aa: ASGGGPALH
j_call: TRBJ2-7; v_call: TRBV9; cdr3_length: 10; cdr3_aa: ASSVAGNEQY
j_call: TRBJ1-2; v_call: TRBV5-8; cdr3_length: 14; cdr3_aa: ASSLSDRAGGYGYT
j_call: TRBJ2-7; v_call: TRBV30; cdr3_length: 13; cdr3_aa: AWSVGGGGPYEQY
j_call: TRBJ1-2; v_call: TRBV19; cdr3_length: 14; cdr3_aa: ASSIAPPGLNYGYT
j_call: TRBJ2-7; v_call: TRBV19; cdr3_length: 11; cdr3_aa: ASKGGGVAEQY
j_call: TRBJ2-7; v_call: TRBV2; cdr3_length: 13; cdr3_aa: ASTAWDMTPWEQY
j_call: TRBJ1-2; v_call: TRBV5-4; cdr3_length: 11; cdr3_aa: ASSRTGNYGYT
j_call: TRBJ2-7; v_call: TRBV6-1; cdr3_length: 12; cdr3_aa: ASSPGGSVNEQY
j_call: TRBJ2-2; v_call: TRBV10-2; cdr3_length: 14; cdr3_aa: ASSESRVQGPGELF
j_call: TRBJ1-4; v_call: TRBV7-2; cdr3_length: 13; cdr3_aa: ASSLSSRGDEKLF
j_call: TRBJ2-5; v_call: TRBV7-2; cdr3_length: 12; cdr3_aa: ASSPLGRGETQY
j_call: TRBJ2-1; v_call: TRBV19; cdr3_length: 11; cdr3_aa: ASSPSSYNEQF
j_call: TRBJ2-6; v_call: TRBV5-1; cdr3_length: 15; cdr3_aa: ASSPDRGTSGANVLT
j_call: TRBJ2-5; v_call: TRBV19; cdr3_length: 9; cdr3_aa: ASTGGETQY
j_call: TRBJ1-6; v_call: TRBV18; cdr3_length: 12; cdr3_aa: ASSRTGENSPLH
j_call: TRBJ2-5; v_call: TRBV2; cdr3_length: 12; cdr3_aa: ASSGGGGTETQY
j_call: TRBJ2-5; v_call: TRBV30; cdr3_length: 11; cdr3_aa: AWSTGAQETQY
j_call: TRBJ1-3; v_call: TRBV5-1; cdr3_length: 12; cdr3_aa: ASSDQGSGNTIY
j_call: TRBJ1-4; v_call: TRBV30; cdr3_length: 11; cdr3_aa: AWTRGWNEKLF
j_call: TRBJ1-1; v_call: TRBV25-1; cdr3_length: 11; cdr3_aa: ASGQGLGTEAF
j_call: TRBJ1-6; v_call: TRBV19; cdr3_length: 14; cdr3_aa: ASSIPRGQSYSPLH
j_call: TRBJ2-5; v_call: TRBV9; cdr3_length: 13; cdr3_aa: ASSVVSGELGTQY
j_call: TRBJ2-5; v_call: TRBV30; cdr3_length: 9; cdr3_aa: AWQARETQY
j_call: TRBJ2-5; v_call: TRBV5-4; cdr3_length: 12; cdr3_aa: ASSQDRSEETQY
j_call: TRBJ1-4; v_call: TRBV5-6; cdr3_length: 13; cdr3_aa: ASSFGTGVNEKLF
j_call: TRBJ2-2; v_call: TRBV4-2; cdr3_length: 16; cdr3_aa: ASSRWGQGVQNTGELF
j_call: TRBJ1-1; v_call: TRBV5-1; cdr3_length: 13; cdr3_aa: ASSLAGGPNTEAF
j_call: TRBJ2-2; v_call: TRBV28; cdr3_length: 13; cdr3_aa: ASSFSDRDAGELF
j_call: TRBJ2-1; v_call: TRBV7-9; cdr3_length: 14; cdr3_aa: ASSPRGQVGVNEQF
j_call: TRBJ1-2; v_call: TRBV28; cdr3_length: 12; cdr3_aa: ASSFGTANYGYT